A selection of T cell receptor beta chains follows, all from one sample in a study of T cells in Graves' hyperthyroidism and ophthalmopathy. TCRdb ran MiXCR on the multiplex PCR reads and lists one entry per CDR3 protein. Of some 140,000 distinct CDR3 sequences in the sample, roughly 23% are singletons; the top ten hold around 69%. What was sequenced was blood. The receptor source for this set is a woman between 45 and 60 years old with Graves' hyperthyroidism that later progressed to Graves' ophthalmopathy. The conserved cysteine and the conserved F or W are not part of the CDR3 here. The D gene is left open where the match is weak. Expanded clones get a size class; other rows say once, few or many, or leave the size out.

d_gene: .
v_gene: TRBV28
j_gene: TRBJ2-3
abundance: many
CDR3aa: ASIMGGGSDTQY

d_gene: TRBD1
v_gene: TRBV20-1
j_gene: TRBJ1-5
abundance: many
CDR3aa: SARVRQGSQPQH

d_gene: TRBD1
v_gene: TRBV12-3/TRBV12-4
j_gene: TRBJ1-5
abundance: many
CDR3aa: ASSFSGGSQPQH

d_gene: .
v_gene: TRBV19
j_gene: TRBJ2-7
abundance: .
CDR3aa: ASSERSSGRGYEQY

d_gene: .
v_gene: TRBV6-1
j_gene: TRBJ1-2
abundance: many
CDR3aa: ASRIQGRAGYGYT

d_gene: .
v_gene: TRBV19
j_gene: TRBJ2-7
abundance: .
CDR3aa: ASSMADSLYEQY

d_gene: .
v_gene: TRBV11-2
j_gene: TRBJ1-1
abundance: .
CDR3aa: ASSSRPLNTEAF

d_gene: .
v_gene: TRBV6-1
j_gene: TRBJ1-1
abundance: .
CDR3aa: ASSGSPGGTEAF

d_gene: .
v_gene: TRBV3-1
j_gene: TRBJ2-3
abundance: many
CDR3aa: ASSQGDPSTDTQY

d_gene: TRBD1
v_gene: TRBV11-2
j_gene: TRBJ1-1
abundance: many
CDR3aa: ASSRGTASTEAF

d_gene: .
v_gene: TRBV9
j_gene: TRBJ2-1
abundance: many
CDR3aa: ASSGSGGRGGNNEQF

d_gene: .
v_gene: TRBV2
j_gene: TRBJ2-3
abundance: .
CDR3aa: ASSGRFTDTQY

d_gene: .
v_gene: TRBV20-1
j_gene: TRBJ2-3
abundance: .
CDR3aa: SARIPATDVQY

d_gene: TRBD1
v_gene: TRBV30
j_gene: TRBJ2-1
abundance: .
CDR3aa: ASTTPYDRGNEQF

d_gene: .
v_gene: TRBV19
j_gene: TRBJ2-7
abundance: .
CDR3aa: AGSTTGTASGEQY

d_gene: TRBD1
v_gene: TRBV5-1
j_gene: TRBJ2-7
abundance: .
CDR3aa: ASSQGTEIHEQY

d_gene: TRBD1
v_gene: TRBV7-9
j_gene: TRBJ1-2
abundance: .
CDR3aa: ASSSNFGQGGDYGYT

d_gene: .
v_gene: TRBV7-6
j_gene: TRBJ2-1
abundance: many
CDR3aa: ASSSRGGTYNEQF

d_gene: TRBD1
v_gene: TRBV30
j_gene: TRBJ2-3
abundance: many
CDR3aa: AWKGQILRDTQY

d_gene: .
v_gene: TRBV2
j_gene: TRBJ1-5
abundance: many
CDR3aa: ASSLDDSNQPQH

d_gene: .
v_gene: TRBV12-3/TRBV12-4
j_gene: TRBJ1-1
abundance: many
CDR3aa: ASSFGSAIGTEAF

d_gene: .
v_gene: TRBV5-5
j_gene: TRBJ1-5
abundance: many
CDR3aa: ASSPDSFSNQPQH